Sequencing of this T cell receptor beta chain was carried out in a study of identifying expanded T cells in peripheral blood (dated by TCRdb to about 2019). Broadly, across the study: Four technical replicates, made by sequencing separate aliquots from the same pool of genomic DNA, were compared pairwise.

No immune events such as infections were documented for the healthy donors during the collection period. Time-dependent variance in a beta-binomial model of T-cell clone differential abundance was calibrated using healthy-donor blood repertoires as a training cohort. The training cohort comprised approximately 10 healthy donors, 3 female and 7 male. Donor ages ranged from 29 to 64 years, with an average of 43 years. Whole blood, obtained from a commercial supplier, was collected from each healthy donor at three time points spaced about 2 weeks apart. Genomic DNA was extracted from unsorted whole blood for immunosequencing. The immunoSEQ Assay, which relies on bias-controlled multiplex PCR amplification of genomic DNA, was used to profile TCRbeta CDR3 regions. The authors' analysis ran thus. To quantify the absolute abundance of each unique TCRbeta CDR3 region, the sequences were collapsed and filtered. Two models were used to test differential abundance: a binomial model (Fisher-equivalent) and a beta-binomial model that adds time-dependent variance fitted from healthy donors. Clones with fewer than 5 combined templates were excluded, and clones with Benjamini-Hochberg FDR below 0.01 were called differentially abundant. The form v = (b*log(k)+a)^2 was used to model beta-binomial variance as a function of total template count across the two samples. TCRdb holds this immuneACCESS table with in-frame rearrangements only. Some clones are missing; in checked studies, unresolved V genes explain under half, and the rest has no known cause. V and J calls plus clone size are reproduced from that table; the DNA served to infer D and trimming. This sample is represented by tens of thousands of clones; more than 70% of them were singletons. Together, the top ten hold less than 5.5% of the sample.

A note on this clone: The antigen it recognizes is unknown. No base qualities exist here, and no much larger clone lies one base off it.

The CDR3 numbers 11 residues from cysteine through phenylalanine. CDR3 DNA only is kept here, 33 bases in frame from base 1. Trimming costs V 2 bases and J 2 bases, and their ends lie 1 base apart. The germline V gene (reference sequence) supplies CDR1 MNHEY and CDR2 SMNVEV. The full study reports these points: Variance in clone template counts between two-week samples significantly increased with total template count across all healthy donors. Both the number of clones called differentially abundant and the false-positive rate were significantly reduced by the beta-binomial model across all healthy-donor time intervals. About 1.1 differentially abundant clones were flagged by the binomial model between technical replicates, whereas about 16 and 20 were flagged over approximately two weeks and four weeks, respectively. It was expected by the authors that biological variance in healthy repertoires might increase further over much longer intervals, such as months to years.

Sequenced input: blood. This clonotype was obtained from a person aged 18 to 75 in good health. Recombination linked TRBV27 to TRBJ2-7; the D gene is not confidently resolved. The sequenced DNA: TGTGCCAGCAGTTTAACCTACGAGCAGTACTTC. It encodes CASSLTYEQYF.